This TCR beta chain was captured in a study of T cells after yellow fever vaccination. Study conclusions and caveats: Post-booster samples contained most primary-vaccination clones (about 95% CD4, roughly 88% CD8).

This clonotype was seen a few times. Its antigen is unidentified. This CDR3 has 13 residues. V dropped 10 bases and J dropped 10 bases, with 17 bases sitting between them. For TCR, cDNA came from 5'RACE template switching, which added a universal primer site and UMIs. Each CDR3 protein is one row after TCRdb ran MiXCR on the 5' RACE reads. The top ten clones hold 2.5% to 3.5% of a sample with about 320,000 distinct CDR3 sequences, roughly an eighth of them seen once. This receptor was taken from a man younger than 35 who received the YFV17D yellow fever vaccine. This chain links TRBV12-3 or TRBV12-4 with TRBJ1-6; D is unresolved. The sample consisted of CD4+ T cells sorted from PBMCs, taken 15 days after the yellow fever booster vaccination. The CDR3 coding sequence is TGTGCCACCCTTAAGGAAGGTTACTCACCCCTCCACTTT. Translation: CATLKEGYSPLHF.